This paragraph covers one T cell receptor (beta chain) sequence. Only in-frame clones appear in the TCRdb table, and some are missing; sequencing was by immunoSEQ multiplex PCR. Among around 340,000 clones listed, around four fifths were seen once. The CDR3 covers 12 residues. V lost 5 bases and J lost 4, with 9 bases in between. Germline V gene data show CDR1 as SEHNR and CDR2 as FQNEAQ (reference sequence). The data were obtained in a study of blood T cell repertoires in COVID-19. The specimen sequenced was peripheral blood. This receptor was identified in a man aged 30 to 45 with active or convalescent COVID-19. The chain has TRBV7-9 and TRBJ2-7; D is unclear. The CDR3 DNA reads as TGTGCCAGCAGCCCGTCGGGTTACGAGCAGTACTTC. Translated: CASSPSGYEQYF.